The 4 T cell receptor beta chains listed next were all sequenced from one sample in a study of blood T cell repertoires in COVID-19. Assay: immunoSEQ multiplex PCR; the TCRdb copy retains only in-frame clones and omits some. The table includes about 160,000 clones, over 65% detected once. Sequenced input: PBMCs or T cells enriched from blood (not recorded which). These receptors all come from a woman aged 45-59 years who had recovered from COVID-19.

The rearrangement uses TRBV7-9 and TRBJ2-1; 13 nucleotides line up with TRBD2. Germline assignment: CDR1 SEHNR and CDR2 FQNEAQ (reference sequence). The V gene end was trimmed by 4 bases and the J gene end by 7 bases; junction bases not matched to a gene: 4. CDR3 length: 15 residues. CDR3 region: CASSSLAGGPNEQFF. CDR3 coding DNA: TGTGCCAGCAGCTCACTAGCGGGGGGGCCGAATGAGCAGTTCTTC.

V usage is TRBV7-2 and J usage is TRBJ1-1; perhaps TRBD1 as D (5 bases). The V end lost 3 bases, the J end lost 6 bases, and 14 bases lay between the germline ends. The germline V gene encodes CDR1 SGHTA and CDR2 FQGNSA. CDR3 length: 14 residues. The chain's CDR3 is CASSLDRRGAEAFF. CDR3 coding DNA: TGTGCCAGCAGCTTGGATCGGAGGGGAGCTGAAGCTTTCTTT.

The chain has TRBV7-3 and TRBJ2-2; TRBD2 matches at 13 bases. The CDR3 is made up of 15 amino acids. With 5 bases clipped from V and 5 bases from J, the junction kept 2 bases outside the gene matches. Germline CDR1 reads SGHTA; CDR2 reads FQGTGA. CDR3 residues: CASSPGLAGTGELFF. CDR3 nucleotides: TGTGCCAGCAGCCCGGGACTAGCGGGGACCGGGGAGCTGTTTTTT.

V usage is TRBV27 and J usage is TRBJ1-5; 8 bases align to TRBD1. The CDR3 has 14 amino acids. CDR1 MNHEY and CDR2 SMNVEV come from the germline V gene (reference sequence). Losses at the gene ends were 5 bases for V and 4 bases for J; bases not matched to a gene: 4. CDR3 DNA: TGTGCCAGCAGTCCAACAGGGGGTAATCAGCCCCAGCATTTT. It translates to CASSPTGGNQPQHF.